The clone carrying this T cell receptor beta chain was detected only a few times. The record originates from a study of blood T cell repertoires in COVID-19. In germline, CDR1 is SGHNT, CDR2 YYREEE (reference sequence). V trimming: 3 bases; J trimming: 0 bases; junction bases outside the gene matches: 1. The CDR3 runs to 14 residues. Only in-frame clones appear in the TCRdb table, and some are missing; sequencing was by immunoSEQ multiplex PCR. Among around 71,000 clones listed, approximately 80% were seen once. Sequencing was performed on peripheral blood. The chain joins TRBV5-4 to TRBJ2-3; 7 positions match TRBD1. The sequence was collected from a man between 25 and 39 years old with COVID-19, enrolled during active disease. The CDR3 DNA is TGTGCCAGCAGCTCGGGACAGAGCACAGATACGCAGTATTTT. This gives the protein CASSSGQSTDTQYF.